Each of the 25 T cell receptor beta chains below was sequenced from the same sample in a study of blood T cell repertoires in COVID-19. Sequencing was performed with immunoSEQ multiplex PCR; in TCRdb, only in-frame clones are kept and a portion is missing. This table holds just under 95,000 clones, around 82% found once. The source material was peripheral blood. These receptor sequences come from a man aged 45-65 years who had recovered from COVID-19.

V is TRBV5-4 and J is TRBJ1-1; D call uncertain. CDR3 size: 15 residues. Trimming removed 1 base from V and 0 bases from J, with 10 bases in between. CDR1 is SGHNT, CDR2 YYREEE, per germline (reference sequence). In DNA form, the CDR3 reads TGTGCCAGCAGCTTGACTTCAGGATTGAACACTGAAGCTTTCTTT. Its protein is CASSLTSGLNTEAFF.

The sample holds one count of this clone. J is TRBJ1-5 and V is TRBV7-2; no clear D gene. Trimming pared 5 bases from V and 2 bases from J, leaving 16 bases between. Germline CDR1 and CDR2: SGHTA and FQGNSA. The CDR3 sequence is 16 residues long. Here the CDR3 DNA reads TGTGCCAGCAGCCTCCCGGGGAAAAGGGGCAATCAGCCCCAGCATTTT. This codes for CASSLPGKRGNQPQHF.

The chain has TRBV5-5 and TRBJ2-7; D perhaps matches TRBD2 (5 bases). The CDR3 has 16 amino acids. Trimming took 3 bases from V and 4 from J, leaving 20 bases between them. Germline V gene lookup returns CDR1 SGHKS and CDR2 YYEKEE (reference sequence). CDR3 protein: CASSSRTGIGMYEQYF. The CDR3 bases are TGTGCCAGCAGCTCGAGGACGGGGATTGGTATGTACGAGCAGTACTTC.

The V call is TRBV5-6, the J call TRBJ2-1, with 11 bases identical to TRBD1. J was trimmed by 6 bases and V by 2 bases; bases with no gene match: 4. CDR3 length: 15 residues. The germline V gene has CDR1 SGHDT and CDR2 YYEEEE. The CDR3 nucleotides are TGTGCCAGCAGCTTAGTGGACAGGGGGCCCAATGAGCAGTTCTTC. Translated, it gives CASSLVDRGPNEQFF. Full variable domain (rest looked up from reference TRBV5-6 and TRBJ2-1): DAGVTQSPTHLIKTRGQQVTLRCSPKSGHDTVSWYQQALGQGPQFIFQYYEEEERQRGNFPDRFSGHQFPNYSSELNVNALLLGDSALYLCASSLVDRGPNEQFFGPGTRLTVL.

V gene TRBV7-9 combines with J gene TRBJ2-3, with a possible D match to TRBD1 (6 bases). V was pared by 7 bases and J by 6 bases, with 17 bases between. The CDR3 spans 14 residues. The germline V gene has CDR1 SEHNR and CDR2 FQNEAQ (reference sequence). The CDR3 DNA reads as TGTGCCAGCATCCTAGTGGGCACAGGGGATACGCAGTATTTT. Its translation: CASILVGTGDTQYF.

In its sample, this clone ranks as medium-sized. The V call is TRBV4-2, the J call TRBJ1-3; the D gene is possibly TRBD1 (6 bases). Germline CDR1 is LGHNA and CDR2 is YNFKEQ. The germline V and J ends were trimmed by 0 bases and 3 bases, with 15 bases remaining between them. The CDR3 runs 17 residues. The CDR3 sequence is CASSQEITGMSGNTIYF. The CDR3 DNA sequence: TGTGCCAGCAGCCAAGAAATTACAGGGATGAGTGGAAACACCATATATTTT.

This clone was counted only a few times. This chain joins TRBV27 and TRBJ1-6, with TRBD1 matching over 7 bases. The CDR3 has 16 residues. Trimming cost V 6 bases and J 9 bases; bases outside gene matches: 14. CDR1 MNHEY and CDR2 SMNVEV come from the germline V gene (reference sequence). The CDR3: CASSSKPGQTFSPLHF. The CDR3 DNA follows: TGTGCCAGCAGCTCCAAACCGGGACAGACCTTTTCACCCCTCCACTTT.

The chain uses TRBV5-4 and TRBJ2-5; 14 bases match TRBD2. J was trimmed by 4 bases and V by 4 bases; bases with no gene match: 6. This CDR3 region has 16 residues. Germline V CDR1 and CDR2: SGHNT, YYREEE (reference sequence). The CDR3 loop is CASSGRTSGGPETQYF. Here the CDR3 DNA reads TGTGCCAGCAGCGGCCGGACTAGCGGGGGGCCAGAGACCCAGTACTTC.

This clone was seen a single time. The chain joins TRBV19 to TRBJ1-5; D may be TRBD1 (5 bases). Looked up from germline, CDR1 is LNHDA and CDR2 is SQIVND (reference sequence). V was shortened by 7 bases and J by 6 bases, with 10 bases between the two germline ends. This CDR3 comprises 12 residues. CDR3 nucleotides: TGTGCCAGTACAGGCAGGGCTCAGCCCCAGCATTTT. Translating gives CASTGRAQPQHF.

This clone showed up just once. The gene calls are TRBV19 and TRBJ1-2; 11 positions agree with TRBD1. The CDR3 extends over 14 amino acids. J lost 8 bases, V lost 10 bases, and 12 bases had no gene match. Germline CDR1 LNHDA, CDR2 SQIVND (reference sequence). DNA for the CDR3: TGTGCCATCAGGACAGGGGGCGTGGAGAAGGGCTACACCTTC. This codes for CAIRTGGVEKGYTF.

This clone was counted only a few times. The gene calls are TRBV12-5 and TRBJ2-1; no definite D call. V lost 7 bases to trimming and J lost 6 bases, with 13 bases between them. Germline V gives CDR1 LGHNT, CDR2 FRNRAP. The CDR3 runs to 13 residues. The DNA of the CDR3 is TGTGCTAGTGCTATCCCCCTATCCAATGAGCAGTTCTTC. Protein: CASAIPLSNEQFF.

V and J are TRBV29-1 and TRBJ2-3; TRBD2 aligns across 13 bases. Losses at the gene ends were 7 bases for V and 5 bases for J; bases not matched to a gene: 9. Per germline, CDR1 SQVTM and CDR2 ANQGSEA. This CDR3 is 15 amino acids long. CDR3 protein: CSAELAGGLVDTQYF. The CDR3 DNA follows: TGCAGCGCAGAACTAGCGGGGGGGCTCGTAGATACGCAGTATTTT.

This rearrangement joins TRBV11-2 to TRBJ2-3; 9 bases match TRBD2. Germline V lookup: CDR1 SGHAT, CDR2 FQNNGV. The CDR3 runs to 15 residues. Trimming cost V 5 bases and J 2 bases; bases outside gene matches: 5. The CDR3 region has the DNA TGTGCCAGCAGCACCCTAGCGGGGTACACAGATACGCAGTATTTT. The encoded protein is CASSTLAGYTDTQYF.

The gene calls are TRBV10-3 and TRBJ2-2; 8 bases align to TRBD1. Trimming took 10 bases from V and 6 from J; bases not matched to a gene: 7. Per the germline V gene, CDR1 is ENHRY and CDR2 is SYGVKD. This CDR3 region has 13 residues. The CDR3 bases are TGTGCCAGCCTACAGGGGGTGGCCGGGGAGCTGTTTTTT. Translating gives CASLQGVAGELFF.

The J gene is TRBJ1-4, the V gene TRBV20-1; TRBD1 agrees at 8 bases. The V gene's germline CDR1 is DFQATT and CDR2 SNEGSKA (reference sequence). The length of the CDR3 is 11 residues. V gave up 6 bases and J gave up 12 bases; unmatched junction bases: 6. Written as DNA, the CDR3 is TGCAGTGCGTCTGACAGGGGCCAACTGTTTTTT. It translates to CSASDRGQLFF.

V usage is TRBV2 and J usage is TRBJ2-3; possibly TRBD2 for D (6 bases). V was trimmed by 4 bases and J by 2 bases, leaving 10 bases between them. Germline V gene data show CDR1 as SNHLY and CDR2 as FYNNEI. This CDR3 spans 14 amino acids. The DNA for the CDR3 is TGTGCCAGCAGTGTGGGGGGATACACAGATACGCAGTATTTT. As protein: CASSVGGYTDTQYF.

The rearrangement uses TRBV3-1 (or the pseudogene TRBV3-2) and TRBJ2-1, with 8 bases identical to TRBD1. Germline-derived CDR1 and CDR2 are LGHDT and YNNKEL (reference sequence). The CDR3 covers 14 residues. Unmatched junction bases numbered 3, after V lost 6 bases and J lost 2 bases. DNA for the CDR3: TGTGCCAGCAGTCCGGGACAGGCCTACAATGAGCAGTTCTTC. It encodes CASSPGQAYNEQFF.

J is TRBJ1-1 and V is TRBV6-2 or TRBV6-3, with 7 bases identical to TRBD1. Germline V gene lookup returns CDR1 MNHEY and CDR2 SVGEGT. The V segment lost 5 bases and the J segment 3 bases; nucleotides outside the gene matches: 12. CDR3 length equals 16 residues. The chain's CDR3 is CASSLARQGLDTEAFF. The CDR3 region has the DNA TGTGCCAGCAGTCTGGCCCGACAGGGATTAGACACTGAAGCTTTCTTT.

DNA for the CDR3: TGTGCCAGCAGTTTAGGACTAGACACAGATACGCAGTATTTT. It codes for CASSLGLDTDTQYF. This chain connects TRBV6-5 to TRBJ2-3, with 7 bases aligning to TRBD2. The CDR3 runs 14 residues. The germline V gene has CDR1 MNHEY and CDR2 SVGAGI. Trimming took 4 bases from V and 2 from J; bases not matched to a gene: 3.

On this clone itself: A much more abundant neighbour one base away suggests this may be a read error. The sample carries other DNA sequences with the same CDR3. The chain recombines TRBV11-1 with TRBJ1-1; perhaps TRBD1 as D (5 bases). This CDR3 is 14 amino acids long. Germline V gene sequence: CDR1 SGHAT, CDR2 FQDESV (reference sequence). Trimming took off 5 bases at V and 8 bases at J, with 18 bases between the two ends. CDR3: CASSPRGVGTEAFF. In nucleotides, the CDR3 is TGTGCCAGCAGCCCCCGGGGGGTTGGAACCGAAGCTTTCTTT.

The chain combines TRBV12-5 with TRBJ2-3; D gene uncertain. The germline V and J ends were trimmed by 1 base and 0 bases, with 8 bases remaining between them. The CDR3 spans 15 residues. The germline gives CDR1 LGHNT, CDR2 FRNRAP. This CDR3 reads CASGLDGWSTDTQYF. The CDR3 DNA follows: TGTGCTAGTGGTTTGGACGGGTGGAGCACAGATACGCAGTATTTT.

The chain carries TRBV9 and TRBJ1-1; a possible D gene is TRBD1 (6 bases). CDR3 length: 14 amino acids. The V gene's germline CDR1 is SGDLS and CDR2 YYNGEE. V was pared by 3 bases and J by 4 bases, with 13 bases between. In DNA form, the CDR3 reads TGTGCCAGCAGCGCCAGGGGAGAGGGCACTGAAGCTTTCTTT. Its translation is CASSARGEGTEAFF.

This chain uses TRBV7-2 with TRBJ1-6; 8 bases fit TRBD1. Germline loops: CDR1 SGHTA, CDR2 FQGNSA. With V trimmed by 4 bases and J by 10 bases, 9 bases remained unmatched. CDR3 length: 15 residues. The CDR3, as DNA: TGTGCCAGCAGCTCATCGACAGGGGTGAACTCACCCCTCCACTTT. Its translation is CASSSSTGVNSPLHF.

The genes are TRBV6-5 and TRBJ1-2; D is possibly TRBD1 (5 bases). This CDR3 is built from 13 residues. V lost 2 bases to trimming and J lost 3 bases, with 7 bases between them. In germline, CDR1 is MNHEY, CDR2 SVGAGI. For the CDR3, the DNA is TGTGCCAGCAGTTACACAGGAGACTATGGCTACACCTTC. It encodes CASSYTGDYGYTF.

The chain couples TRBV30 to TRBJ1-5; possible D gene TRBD1, 5 bases. Germline-derived CDR1 and CDR2 are GTSNPN and SVGIG (reference sequence). The CDR3 extends over 14 amino acids. V lost 3 bases and J lost 0, with 9 bases in between. Here the CDR3 reads CAWSDGGSNQPQHF. CDR3 bases: TGTGCCTGGAGCGACGGGGGTAGCAATCAGCCCCAGCATTTT.